The TCR beta chain described here comes from a study of vaccination effects on CD4 cells after COVID-19. About the research overall: Median timing of post-vaccine samples was 72 days after the second dose.

Of note for this clone: Its antigen is currently unknown.

V was pared by 5 bases and J by 6 bases, with 11 bases between. Germline CDR1 is SNHLY and CDR2 is FYNNEI. The CDR3 has 13 amino acids. Antigen-specific CD4+ T cell clonotypes were called by their expansion after viral peptide-pool culture in ViraFEST. Culture lasted about 11 days before CD4+ T cell isolation. Two doses of either BNT162b2 or mRNA-1273 were given to each participant. Sequencing was performed with immunoSEQ multiplex PCR; in TCRdb, only in-frame clones are kept and a portion is missing. The sample records 75,000 or so clones, under 80% being singletons. This TCR came from a human donor who received a COVID-19 vaccine. This sample comprised CD4+ T cells from PBMCs cultured with HCoV-OC43 spike peptides, obtained after COVID-19 vaccination. Sample subset: HCoV-OC43 spike overlapping peptide pool stimulation. V usage is TRBV2 and J usage is TRBJ2-4; D gene ambiguous. The CDR3 sequence: CASSLPSTNIQYF. As DNA, the CDR3 is TGTGCCAGCAGTCTACCATCCACAAACATTCAGTACTTC.